This T cell receptor beta chain came from a study of cytomegalovirus exposure and HLA in healthy donors. Whole-study results and caveats: TCR beta chains associated with HLA were, in a later analysis, more clonally expanded than equally common others.

In regard to this clone: Its matching antigen is unknown.

The PCR had 60 Vbeta and 13 Jbeta primers. The assay was immunoSEQ multiplex PCR, and TCRdb's table has in-frame clones only and misses some. Of 120,000 to 150,000 clones in the sample, around 10% were seen once. The sequencing sample was made of PBMCs. The TCR was taken from a male donor in good health and CMV-seronegative.

In nucleotides, the CDR3 is TGTGCCACCAGCCCCCGTTCTAACTATGGCTACACCTTC. It translates to CATSPRSNYGYTF. This chain connects TRBV15 to TRBJ1-2; D is unclear. The V and J ends lost 5 bases and 0 bases respectively, with 7 bases between them. The CDR3 totals 13 residues. Germline V gives CDR1 LNHNV, CDR2 YYDKDF (reference sequence).